This TCR beta chain was retrieved from a study of T cells after somatic rescue of genetic block. The germline V gene encodes CDR1 MNHEY and CDR2 SMNVEV (reference sequence). V lost 6 bases and J lost 3, with 24 bases in between. The CDR3 runs to 17 residues. Assay used: immunoSEQ multiplex PCR; TCRdb lists only in-frame clones, some missing. The top ten hold around a fifth of the sample, which has roughly 10,000 clones, 74% seen once. The source is a boy aged 5-17 years. Material for sequencing was peripheral blood mononuclear cells (PBMCs). The V gene is TRBV27, the J gene TRBJ2-7; D tentatively fits TRBD1 or TRBD2 (5 bases each). The CDR3 DNA sequence: TGTGCCAGCAGCCTTAATCCGGGACGGACCTTAAACTACGAGCAGTACTTC. Its translation is CASSLNPGRTLNYEQYF.